What follows is one T cell receptor (beta chain) and its context. Using immunoSEQ multiplex PCR, the repertoire was profiled, and TCRdb retains in-frame clones only, with some absent. The table records around 8,000 clones, 90% of them present only once. This sample was taken from a study of technical replicates of blood from several donors. The CDR3 contains 13 residues. From germline, CDR1 is SGHRS and CDR2 YFSETQ. The V and J ends lost 2 bases and 7 bases respectively, with 9 bases between them. The sample taken for sequencing was PBMCs. The clonotype originates from a human donor in good health. The chain joins TRBV5-1 to TRBJ2-2, with a weak D call TRBD1 (5 bases). The CDR3 region is CASSFAGHGELFF. The CDR3 DNA reads TGCGCCAGCAGCTTTGCAGGGCACGGGGAGCTGTTTTTT.